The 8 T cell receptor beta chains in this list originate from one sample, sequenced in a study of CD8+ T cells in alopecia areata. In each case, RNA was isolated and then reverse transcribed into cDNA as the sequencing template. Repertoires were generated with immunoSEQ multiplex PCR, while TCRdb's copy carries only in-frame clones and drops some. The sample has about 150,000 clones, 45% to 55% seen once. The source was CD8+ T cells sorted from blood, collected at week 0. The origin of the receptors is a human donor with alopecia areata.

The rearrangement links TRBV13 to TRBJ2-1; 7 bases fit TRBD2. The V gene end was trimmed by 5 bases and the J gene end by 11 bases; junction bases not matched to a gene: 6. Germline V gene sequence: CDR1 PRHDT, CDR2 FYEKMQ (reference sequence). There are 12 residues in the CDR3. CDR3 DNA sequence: TGTGCCAGCAGCCCCCAGCGGGGAAAGCAGTTCTTC. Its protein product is CASSPQRGKQFF.

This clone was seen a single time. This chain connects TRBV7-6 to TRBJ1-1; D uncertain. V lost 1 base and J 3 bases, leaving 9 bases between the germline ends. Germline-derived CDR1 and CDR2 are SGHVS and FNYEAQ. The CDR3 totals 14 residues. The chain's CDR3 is CASSLGGSDTEAFF. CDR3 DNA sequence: TGTGCCAGCAGCTTAGGAGGGAGTGACACTGAAGCTTTCTTT.

CDR3 DNA: TGTGCCAGCAGTGTAGGACAGGGCTACGAGCAGTACTTC. It yields the protein CASSVGQGYEQYF. The chain joins TRBV2 to TRBJ2-7; TRBD1 agrees at 8 bases. CDR3 size: 13 residues. V lost 4 bases, J lost 3 bases, and 2 bases stayed unmatched. Germline lookup yields CDR1 SNHLY and CDR2 FYNNEI.

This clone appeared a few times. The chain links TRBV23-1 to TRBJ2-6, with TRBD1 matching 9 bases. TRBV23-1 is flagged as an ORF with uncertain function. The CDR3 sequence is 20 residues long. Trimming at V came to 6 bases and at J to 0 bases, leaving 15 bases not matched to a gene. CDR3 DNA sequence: TGCGCCAGCAGCCAGATGCTCCGGGACAGGGCCCTCTCTGGGGCCAACGTCCTGACTTTC. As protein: CASSQMLRDRALSGANVLTF.

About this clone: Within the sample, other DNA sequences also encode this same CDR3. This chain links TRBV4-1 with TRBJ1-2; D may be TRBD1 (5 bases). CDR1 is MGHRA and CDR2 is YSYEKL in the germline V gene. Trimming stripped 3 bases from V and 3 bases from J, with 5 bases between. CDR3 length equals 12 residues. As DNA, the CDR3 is TGCGCCAGCAGCCAGGGGGACTATGGCTACACCTTC. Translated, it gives CASSQGDYGYTF.

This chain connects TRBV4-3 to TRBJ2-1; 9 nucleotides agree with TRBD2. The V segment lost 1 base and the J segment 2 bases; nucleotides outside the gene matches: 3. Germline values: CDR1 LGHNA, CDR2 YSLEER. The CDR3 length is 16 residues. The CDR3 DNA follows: TGCGCCAGCAGCCAAGTTAGCGGGGGCGCCTACAATGAGCAGTTCTTC. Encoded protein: CASSQVSGGAYNEQFF.

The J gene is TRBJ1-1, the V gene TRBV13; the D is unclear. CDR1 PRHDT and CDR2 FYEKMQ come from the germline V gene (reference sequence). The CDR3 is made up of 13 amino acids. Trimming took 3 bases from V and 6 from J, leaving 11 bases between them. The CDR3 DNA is TGTGCCAGCAGCTTCGACTTGAATGCTGAAGCTTTCTTT. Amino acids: CASSFDLNAEAFF.

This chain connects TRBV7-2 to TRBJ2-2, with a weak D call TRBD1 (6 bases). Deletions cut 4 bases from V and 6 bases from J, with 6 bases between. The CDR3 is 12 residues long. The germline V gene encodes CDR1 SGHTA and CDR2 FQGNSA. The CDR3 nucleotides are TGTGCCAGCAGCTGGACAGCCGGGGAGCTGTTTTTT. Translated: CASSWTAGELFF.